The T cell receptor (beta chain) under discussion was sequenced for a study of a mutant IDH1 vaccine in newly diagnosed glioma. On the study more broadly: Vaccines were first given 4-6 weeks after radiotherapy alone, or with temozolomide cycles. There were about 60% males and around 38% females among treated patients, whose mean age was approximately 38 years.

Produced via immunoSEQ multiplex PCR; TCRdb's table is partial and in-frame only. There are more than 25,000 clones in the sample; around 79% occur only once, and roughly a tenth lies in the top ten. On this clone: What it binds is not known.

The germline V gene encodes CDR1 SGHRS and CDR2 YFSETQ. Trimming cost V 4 bases and J 4 bases; bases outside gene matches: 2. CDR3 length: 14 amino acids. Time point: week 5, during vaccination. A single vaccine dose contained 300 ug of mutant IDH1 20-mer peptide, and topical imiquimod was used with it. New astrocytomas of WHO grade 3 or 4 that were IDH1-mutant and ATRX-lost were found in the donors. The sample in question was PBMCs, obtained from a glioma patient whose treatment included an IDH1 peptide vaccine. The chain uses TRBV5-1 and TRBJ2-1; 10 nucleotides line up with TRBD1. This TCR came from a middle-aged man with glioma. CDR3 loop: CASSVDRGYNEQFF. CDR3 nucleotide sequence: TGCGCCAGCAGCGTGGACAGGGGGTACAATGAGCAGTTCTTC.